One sample yielded the 3 T cell receptor beta chains listed below, sequenced in a study of blood T cell repertoires in COVID-19. Data came from immunoSEQ multiplex PCR; TCRdb stores just in-frame clones and leaves some out. This table has about 120,000 clones, about 74% appearing once. Input material: peripheral blood. The receptors here all came from a human donor in a cohort sampled during active COVID-19.

This clone was recorded only once. The V gene is TRBV27, the J gene TRBJ2-1, with 10 bases lining up with TRBD2. The length of the CDR3 is 15 residues. Looked up from germline, CDR1 is MNHEY and CDR2 is SMNVEV (reference sequence). V gave up 5 bases and J gave up 9 bases; unmatched junction bases: 10. CDR3 bases: TGTGCCAGCAGTCAATTTTTGGTAGCGGGAGGTGAGCAGTTCTTC. The encoded protein is CASSQFLVAGGEQFF.

The gene calls are TRBV18 and TRBJ1-1; weak D call: TRBD1 (5 bases). Between the trimmed V and J ends, which lost 3 bases and 1 base, there was a span of 12 bases. There are 15 residues in the CDR3. In germline, CDR1 is KGHSH, CDR2 LQKENI. CDR3 amino acids: CASSPRTQGNTEAFF. CDR3 coding DNA: TGTGCCAGCTCACCGAGGACGCAGGGGAACACTGAAGCTTTCTTT.

V usage is TRBV19 and J usage is TRBJ2-7; D is perhaps TRBD1 (6 bases). V lost 5 bases to trimming and J lost 2 bases, with 13 bases between them. The CDR3 loop spans 14 amino acids. The germline gives CDR1 LNHDA, CDR2 SQIVND (reference sequence). The CDR3 DNA sequence: TGTGCCAGTAGTTCTCAGGGGCGCCCCTACGAGCAGTACTTC. This translates into CASSSQGRPYEQYF.